The 14 T cell receptor beta chains reported below all come from one sample, sequenced in a study of cytomegalovirus exposure and HLA in healthy donors (dated by TCRdb to between 2016 and 2019). Preparation of the library involved the immunoSEQ multiplex PCR assay. TCRdb carries this immuneACCESS record with in-frame sequences only. Its versions omit some clonotypes, under half of them owing to an unresolved V gene in the studies checked, with the rest unexplained. Recorded for this sample are 150,000 to 200,000 clones; around 81% of them occurred a single time. The ten largest clones capture about 2.3% of the sample. The sequenced material came from PBMCs. The receptors stem from a man aged 25 to 40 in good health and CMV-seropositive.

DNA for the CDR3: TGCAGCGTTGAAGCGACAGACAGCTCCTACGAGCAGTACTTC. It codes for CSVEATDSSYEQYF. V and J are TRBV29-1 and TRBJ2-7; tentative D call: TRBD1 (5 bases). Germline loops: CDR1 SQVTM, CDR2 ANQGSEA. The CDR3 runs 14 residues. V dropped 1 base and J dropped 0 bases, with 10 bases sitting between them.

The V gene is TRBV13, the J gene TRBJ2-1; unclear D gene. In germline, CDR1 is PRHDT, CDR2 FYEKMQ (reference sequence). V was clipped by 3 bases and J by 7 bases, with 10 bases between them. The length of the CDR3 is 13 residues. The CDR3 loop is CASSFPTDNEQFF. CDR3 DNA: TGTGCCAGCAGCTTCCCGACTGATAATGAGCAGTTCTTC.

V gene TRBV7-3 combines with J gene TRBJ2-1; TRBD1 matches at 9 bases. Trimming took 4 bases from V and 7 from J; bases not matched to a gene: 2. The germline V gene encodes CDR1 SGHTA and CDR2 FQGTGA. This CDR3 has 13 amino acids. DNA for the CDR3: TGTGCCAGCAGCTGGGACAGGGAGAATGAGCAGTTCTTC. It encodes CASSWDRENEQFF. Full variable domain (outside the CDR3, taken from reference TRBV7-3 and TRBJ2-1): GAGVSQTPSNKVTEKGKYVELRCDPISGHTALYWYRQSLGQGPEFLIYFQGTGAADDSGLPNDRFFAVRPEGSVSTLKIQRTERGDSAVYLCASSWDRENEQFFGPGTRLTVL.

The chain combines TRBV7-3 with TRBJ2-2; no firm D call. Trimming removed 1 base from V and 5 bases from J, with 5 bases in between. The CDR3 loop spans 13 amino acids. Germline values: CDR1 SGHTA, CDR2 FQGTGA. The CDR3 sequence is CASSLKTTGELFF. The CDR3 DNA reads TGTGCCAGCAGCTTAAAGACAACCGGGGAGCTGTTTTTT.

The chain recombines TRBV11-3 with TRBJ2-2; 8 bases line up with TRBD2. Germline V lookup: CDR1 SGHNT, CDR2 YENEEA. V shed 5 bases, J shed 3 bases, and the junction held 5 bases outside the gene matches. CDR3 length: 15 residues. The CDR3 here is CASSPRTSYTGELFF. CDR3 nucleotide sequence: TGTGCCAGCAGCCCCCGGACTAGCTACACCGGGGAGCTGTTTTTT.

The chain has TRBV6-6 and TRBJ1-5; 9 bases agree with TRBD1. The V and J ends lost 6 bases and 5 bases, in that order; junction bases with no gene match: 5. Germline CDR1 MNHNY, CDR2 SVGAGI (reference sequence). This CDR3 has 14 amino acids. CDR3 loop: CASSMGQGYQPQHF. The CDR3 coding sequence is TGTGCCAGCAGCATGGGACAGGGTTATCAGCCCCAGCATTTT.

The chain uses TRBV6-5 and TRBJ1-1, with D uncertain. The CDR3 loop spans 14 amino acids. Trimming removed 2 bases from V and 5 bases from J, with 12 bases in between. Germline V gives CDR1 MNHEY, CDR2 SVGAGI. The CDR3 coding sequence is TGTGCCAGCAGTTACGTGGGGAGGGAGACTGAAGCTTTCTTT. Protein product: CASSYVGRETEAFF.

The genes are TRBV6-6 and TRBJ2-7; 11 bases are shared with TRBD1. The CDR3 runs to 14 residues. The germline gives CDR1 MNHNY, CDR2 SVGAGI (reference sequence). V lost 6 bases and J lost 2; bases outside the gene matches: 3. CDR3 sequence: CASRPGQGAYEQYF. DNA of the CDR3: TGTGCCAGCAGGCCGGGACAGGGGGCCTACGAGCAGTACTTC.

The V and J genes are TRBV18 and TRBJ2-3, with D tentatively TRBD2 (6 bases). CDR3 length: 15 residues. Germline values: CDR1 KGHSH, CDR2 LQKENI. V lost 3 bases, J lost 0 bases, and 10 bases lay in between. CDR3 protein: CASSPAGSSTDTQYF. In nucleotides, the CDR3 is TGTGCCAGCTCACCGGCGGGGTCTAGCACAGATACGCAGTATTTT.

The chain recombines TRBV5-6 with TRBJ2-1; 12 bases line up with TRBD2. The germline V gene has CDR1 SGHDT and CDR2 YYEEEE. After removal of 0 bases from V and 7 bases from J, the junction contained 2 bases not matched to a gene. The CDR3 sequence is 15 residues long. The CDR3 sequence is CASSLGTSGVNEQFF. The DNA of the CDR3 is TGTGCCAGCAGCTTGGGGACTAGCGGGGTTAATGAGCAGTTCTTC.

This chain connects TRBV9 to TRBJ2-3, with 8 bases lining up with TRBD2. Unmatched junction bases numbered 8, after V lost 5 bases and J lost 0 bases. Germline V gene lookup returns CDR1 SGDLS and CDR2 YYNGEE. The CDR3 runs 16 residues. CDR3 in amino acids: CASSSGGDSSTDTQYF. CDR3 coding DNA: TGTGCCAGCAGTTCCGGGGGGGACTCAAGCACAGATACGCAGTATTTT.

The gene calls are TRBV5-1 and TRBJ1-3; 8 bases map to TRBD1. The CDR3 totals 18 residues. The V gene end was trimmed by 1 base and the J gene end by 0 bases; junction bases not matched to a gene: 9. CDR1 SGHRS and CDR2 YFSETQ come from the germline V gene. CDR3 nucleotides: TGCGCCAGCAGCTTGTCGAAAGGACAGGGCAGCTCTGGAAACACCATATATTTT. Protein product: CASSLSKGQGSSGNTIYF.

The chain couples TRBV7-6 to TRBJ2-1; a weak D match, TRBD1 (6 bases). V lost 4 bases and J 9 bases, leaving 10 bases between the germline ends. Germline lookup yields CDR1 SGHVS and CDR2 FNYEAQ. The CDR3 extends over 12 amino acids. The CDR3 here is CASSSRGGEQFF. The CDR3 DNA follows: TGTGCCAGCAGCTCCCGAGGGGGTGAGCAGTTCTTC.

The chain combines TRBV18 with TRBJ2-1; 8 bases fit TRBD1. Germline V gene lookup returns CDR1 KGHSH and CDR2 LQKENI. The CDR3 length is 16 residues. V shed 3 bases and J 7 bases; nucleotides not matched to a gene: 11. The CDR3 here is CASSPAGDRTRNEQFF. Here the CDR3 DNA reads TGTGCCAGCTCACCGGCAGGGGACAGGACGCGGAATGAGCAGTTCTTC.